This T cell receptor (beta chain) was sequenced in a study of cytomegalovirus exposure and HLA in healthy donors. Overall study: HLA-typed donors contributed around 82 million unique TCRs, which were held in an early data release. Findings of the study overall: In a later analysis, specific HLA alleles were associated with 15,000 to 20,000 TCR beta sequences at a 0.05 false discovery rate. It was reported that the classifier diagnosed cytomegalovirus status with high specificity and sensitivity in both the original and validation cohorts.

It was with 60 Vbeta and 13 Jbeta primers that the PCR ran. Clones were read by immunoSEQ multiplex PCR, and TCRdb kept only the in-frame ones, dropping some. The repertoire includes some 160,000 clones, over 70% of them detected once, and 1% to 1.5% sits in the top ten. This clone was recorded only once. As yet, its antigen is unknown. CDR1 and CDR2 (germline): SGHTA, FQGNSA. There are 13 residues in the CDR3. V lost 0 bases to trimming and J lost 5 bases, with 7 bases between them. Source material: PBMCs. The TCR sequence derives from a man aged 45-65 years in good health and CMV-seropositive. The V gene is TRBV7-2, the J gene TRBJ2-5; D unclear. The CDR3 region is CASSLAFGETQYF. The CDR3 coding sequence is TGTGCCAGCAGCTTAGCCTTCGGGGAGACCCAGTACTTC.